The 20 T cell receptor beta chains below were found in one sample sequenced in a study of T cell responses to AZD1222 COVID-19 vaccine. Profiling relied on immunoSEQ multiplex PCR, and the TCRdb table lists in-frame clones only, not all of them. There are about 120,000 clones in the sample; approximately 92% occur only once, and more than 7% lies in the top ten. The sequences come from peripheral blood, collected 28 days after the second AZD1222 dose. The receptors shown here come from an adult who received the AZD1222 COVID-19 vaccine.

The CDR3 DNA sequence: TGTGCCACCGCAAAAGGACAGGGAAGGTCTGGAAACACCATATATTTT. Amino acids: CATAKGQGRSGNTIYF. This sequence joins TRBV28 and TRBJ1-3; 8 nucleotides match TRBD1. The trim removed 10 bases at V and 1 base at J, leaving 12 bases unmatched. Germline V gene lookup returns CDR1 MDHEN and CDR2 SYDVKM. The CDR3 totals 16 residues. The variable domain in full, with the rest retrieved from reference TRBV28 and TRBJ1-3, is DVKVTQSSRYLVKRTGEKVFLECVQDMDHENMFWYRQDPGLGLRLIYFSYDVKMKEKGDIPEGYSVSREKKERFSLILESASTNQTSMYLCATAKGQGRSGNTIYFGEGSWLTVV.

The J gene is TRBJ1-4, the V gene TRBV5-6; no firm D call. With 0 bases removed from V and 8 bases from J, the gap between germline ends came to 11 bases. CDR1 and CDR2 from the germline V gene are SGHDT and YYEEEE. The CDR3 is made up of 14 amino acids. The CDR3 is CASSLDLELEKLFF. The CDR3 coding sequence is TGTGCCAGCAGCTTGGACCTGGAACTCGAAAAACTGTTTTTT.

This chain joins TRBV4-1 and TRBJ1-4; D is perhaps TRBD1 (5 bases). This CDR3 has 15 amino acids. Germline V gene lookup returns CDR1 MGHRA and CDR2 YSYEKL. V lost 0 bases and J 8 bases, leaving 13 bases between the germline ends. In DNA, the CDR3 is TGCGCCAGCAGCCAAGACAGGGTCGTTGTCGAAAAACTGTTTTTT. The encoded protein is CASSQDRVVVEKLFF.

A word on this clone: This same CDR3 is encoded by further DNA sequences in the sample. The rearrangement links TRBV6-1 to TRBJ2-1, with D perhaps matching TRBD2 (6 bases). Trimming removed 0 bases from V and 4 bases from J, with 7 bases in between. The germline CDR1 and CDR2 sequences are MNHNS and SASEGT. The CDR3 loop spans 14 amino acids. CDR3 region: CASSEAGGYNEQFF. Written as DNA, the CDR3 is TGTGCCAGCAGTGAAGCGGGAGGATACAATGAGCAGTTCTTC.

This sequence joins TRBV3-1 (or the pseudogene TRBV3-2) and TRBJ2-7; 10 bases map to TRBD1. V shed 4 bases, J shed 2 bases, and the junction held 5 bases outside the gene matches. Germline-derived CDR1 and CDR2 are LGHDT and YNNKEL (reference sequence). The length of the CDR3 is 15 residues. The CDR3 DNA reads TGTGCCAGCAGCCCGCGGGGACAGGGGACCTACGAGCAGTACTTC. This sequence encodes CASSPRGQGTYEQYF.

The V gene is TRBV7-9, the J gene TRBJ1-1; D gene ambiguous. Germline CDR1 is SEHNR and CDR2 is FQNEAQ (reference sequence). Trimming removed 3 bases at V and 7 bases at J, with 9 bases between. The CDR3 totals 12 residues. The CDR3 is CASSLTFYEAFF. The CDR3 DNA is TGTGCCAGCAGCTTGACTTTCTATGAAGCTTTCTTT.

This chain's CDR3 is CASSREHRQGSLHEQYF. The CDR3 coding sequence is TGTGCCAGTAGTAGAGAACACCGACAGGGATCCCTTCACGAGCAGTACTTC. The rearrangement joins TRBV19 to TRBJ2-7, with TRBD1 matching 7 bases. The length of the CDR3 is 17 residues. Germline values: CDR1 LNHDA, CDR2 SQIVND (reference sequence). J was trimmed by 5 bases and V by 4 bases; bases with no gene match: 17.

The rearrangement joins TRBV6-5 to TRBJ1-6, with D perhaps TRBD1 (5 bases). V lost 2 bases and J 10 bases, leaving 18 bases between the germline ends. The CDR3 is 16 residues long. CDR1 and CDR2 from the germline V gene are MNHEY and SVGAGI. CDR3 coding DNA: TGTGCCAGCAGTTACACCACCAGGGTAGGGAGGTCACCCCTCCACTTT. Its protein is CASSYTTRVGRSPLHF.

The chain couples TRBV5-4 to TRBJ2-2; D is possibly TRBD2 (5 bases). CDR3 size: 15 residues. CDR1 and CDR2 from the germline V gene are SGHNT and YYREEE (reference sequence). Trimming pared 4 bases from V and 4 bases from J, leaving 14 bases between. CDR3 residues: CASSPFPGSTGELFF. In DNA form, the CDR3 reads TGTGCCAGCAGCCCTTTTCCGGGGAGCACCGGGGAGCTGTTTTTT. Supplemented by reference TRBV5-4 and TRBJ2-2, the full variable domain reads ETGVTQSPTHLIKTRGQQVTLRCSSQSGHNTVSWYQQALGQGPQFIFQYYREEENGRGNFPPRFSGLQFPNYSSELNVNALELDDSALYLCASSPFPGSTGELFFGEGSRLTVL.

The rearrangement joins TRBV6-1 to TRBJ2-7, with 9 bases aligning to TRBD1. The CDR3 runs to 18 residues. V dropped 3 bases and J dropped 0; count of bases not matched to a gene: 12. The germline CDR1 and CDR2 sequences are MNHNS and SASEGT. CDR3 in DNA: TGTGCCAGCAGTGACGAGCGTCCGGGACAGGGAGCCTCCTACGAGCAGTACTTC. Its translation is CASSDERPGQGASYEQYF.

The chain uses TRBV12-3 or TRBV12-4 and TRBJ2-2; D unclear. CDR3 length: 13 amino acids. The V end was cut by 6 bases, the J end by 4 bases, with 9 bases between. The CDR3 spells CASRPGPTGELFF. In nucleotides, the CDR3 is TGTGCCAGCAGGCCGGGCCCCACCGGGGAGCTGTTTTTT.

This sequence joins TRBV4-2 and TRBJ1-6; possible D gene TRBD1, 5 bases. The CDR3 totals 14 residues. Germline CDR1 LGHNA, CDR2 YNFKEQ. The V end was cut by 0 bases, the J end by 11 bases, with 11 bases between. The CDR3 sequence: CASSQEGRDAPLHF. CDR3 DNA: TGTGCCAGCAGCCAAGAAGGCAGGGATGCACCCCTCCACTTT.

V usage is TRBV5-1 and J usage is TRBJ2-3, with D uncertain. Trimming removed 3 bases at V and 4 bases at J, with 18 bases between. The length of the CDR3 is 16 residues. The germline gives CDR1 SGHRS, CDR2 YFSETQ. CDR3 DNA: TGCGCCAGCAGCTCCACTCCTCGCAGCGTCCCAGATACGCAGTATTTT. Translated: CASSSTPRSVPDTQYF.

The V call is TRBV28, the J call TRBJ1-5, with D tentatively TRBD1 (5 bases). Germline lookup yields CDR1 MDHEN and CDR2 SYDVKM. Trimming cost V 8 bases and J 4 bases, with 12 bases left between them. The CDR3 totals 13 residues. The CDR3 nucleotides read TGTGCCAGCCATGACAGAAAAAATCAGCCCCAGCATTTT. Its translation is CASHDRKNQPQHF.

This clone was seen only a few times. This sequence joins TRBV3-1 (or the pseudogene TRBV3-2) and TRBJ1-3; D is unclear. Germline CDR1 is LGHDT and CDR2 is YNNKEL (reference sequence). This CDR3 spans 19 amino acids. V was shortened by 0 bases and J by 0 bases, with 18 bases between the two germline ends. For the CDR3, the DNA is TGTGCCAGCAGCCAAGATTCCCCGATAGACCCCAGCTCTGGAAACACCATATATTTT. This translates into CASSQDSPIDPSSGNTIYF.

This sequence joins TRBV6-5 and TRBJ1-5; D is ambiguous. Trimming cost V 0 bases and J 3 bases, with 3 bases left between them. Per germline, CDR1 MNHEY and CDR2 SVGAGI. CDR3 size: 13 residues. The CDR3 DNA reads as TGTGCCAGCAGTTACTCAAACAATCAGCCCCAGCATTTT. The encoded protein is CASSYSNNQPQHF.

J is TRBJ2-3 and V is TRBV7-9; D gene uncertain. Between the trimmed V and J ends, which lost 4 bases and 0 bases, there was a span of 2 bases. The germline gives CDR1 SEHNR, CDR2 FQNEAQ (reference sequence). The CDR3 consists of 12 residues. The CDR3 coding sequence is TGTGCCAGCAGCTATAGCACAGATACGCAGTATTTT. Amino acid sequence: CASSYSTDTQYF.

The gene calls are TRBV4-2 and TRBJ1-3; 7 positions agree with TRBD1. V lost 0 bases to trimming and J lost 0 bases; unmatched junction nucleotides: 5. The CDR3 is 17 residues long. Germline CDR1 is LGHNA and CDR2 is YNFKEQ. The CDR3, as DNA: TGTGCCAGCAGCCAAGACCCGGGACAGACCTCTGGAAACACCATATATTTT. Its protein is CASSQDPGQTSGNTIYF.

CDR3 nucleotide sequence: TGTGCCAGTAGTCCCGGATTTTTAGGGGAGACCCAGTACTTC. Its protein is CASSPGFLGETQYF. This chain links TRBV19 with TRBJ2-5; unclear D gene. CDR1 LNHDA and CDR2 SQIVND come from the germline V gene (reference sequence). V lost 5 bases and J lost 5, with 15 bases in between. The CDR3 loop spans 14 amino acids.

This clone was recorded only once. The V call is TRBV6-4, the J call TRBJ1-5, with D possibly TRBD1 on 5 matching bases. Germline loops: CDR1 MRHNA, CDR2 SNTAGT. The CDR3 has 17 residues. Trimming pared 6 bases from V and 0 bases from J, leaving 18 bases between. CDR3 loop: CASREGTFLNSNQPQHF. For the CDR3, the DNA is TGTGCCAGCAGGGAAGGGACCTTTTTAAATAGCAATCAGCCCCAGCATTTT.